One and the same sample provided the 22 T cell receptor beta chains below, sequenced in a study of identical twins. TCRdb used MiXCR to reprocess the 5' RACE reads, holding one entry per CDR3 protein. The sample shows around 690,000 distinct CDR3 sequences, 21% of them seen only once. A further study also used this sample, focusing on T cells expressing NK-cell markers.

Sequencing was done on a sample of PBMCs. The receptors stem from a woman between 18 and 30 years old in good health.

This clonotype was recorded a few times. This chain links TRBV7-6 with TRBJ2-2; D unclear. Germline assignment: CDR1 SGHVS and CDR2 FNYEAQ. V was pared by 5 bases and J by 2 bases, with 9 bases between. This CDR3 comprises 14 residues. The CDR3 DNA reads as TGTGCCAGCAGCATCCGGGCCAACACCGGGGAGCTGTTTTTT. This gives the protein CASSIRANTGELFF.

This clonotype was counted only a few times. This CDR3 reads CASSVAASGNEQFF. The CDR3 DNA reads as TGTGCCAGCAGCGTAGCGGCTAGCGGGAATGAGCAGTTCTTC. The chain is built from TRBV9 and TRBJ2-1, with 8 nucleotides matching TRBD2. After removal of 0 bases from V and 7 bases from J, the junction contained 3 bases not matched to a gene. CDR3 size: 14 residues. Germline CDR1 is SGDLS and CDR2 is YYNGEE.

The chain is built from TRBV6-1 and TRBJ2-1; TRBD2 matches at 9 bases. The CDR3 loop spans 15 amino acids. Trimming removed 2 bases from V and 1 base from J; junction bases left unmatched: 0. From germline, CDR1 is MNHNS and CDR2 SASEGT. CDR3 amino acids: CASSETSGSYNEQFF. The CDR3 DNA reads TGTGCCAGCAGTGAAACTAGCGGGTCCTACAATGAGCAGTTCTTC.

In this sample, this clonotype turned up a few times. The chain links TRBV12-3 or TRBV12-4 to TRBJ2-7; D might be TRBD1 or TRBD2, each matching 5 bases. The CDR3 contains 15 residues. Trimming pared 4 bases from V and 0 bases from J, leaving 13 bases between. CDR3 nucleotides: TGTGCCAGCAGTTGGGTTGGGGGTGGCTCCTACGAGCAGTACTTC. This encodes CASSWVGGGSYEQYF.

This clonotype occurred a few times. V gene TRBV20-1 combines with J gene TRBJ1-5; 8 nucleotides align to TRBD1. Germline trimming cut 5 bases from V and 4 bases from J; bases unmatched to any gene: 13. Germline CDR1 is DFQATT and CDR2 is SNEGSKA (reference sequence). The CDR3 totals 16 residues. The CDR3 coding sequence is TGCAGTGCTGGATCTCAAACAGGGGGAGGTAATCAGCCCCAGCATTTT. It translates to CSAGSQTGGGNQPQHF.

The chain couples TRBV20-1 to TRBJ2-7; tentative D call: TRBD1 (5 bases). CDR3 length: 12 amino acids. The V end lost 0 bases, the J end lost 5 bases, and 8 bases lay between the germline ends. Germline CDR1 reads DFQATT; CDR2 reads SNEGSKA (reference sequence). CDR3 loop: CSARDQGNEQYF. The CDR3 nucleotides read TGCAGTGCTAGAGATCAGGGTAACGAGCAGTACTTC.

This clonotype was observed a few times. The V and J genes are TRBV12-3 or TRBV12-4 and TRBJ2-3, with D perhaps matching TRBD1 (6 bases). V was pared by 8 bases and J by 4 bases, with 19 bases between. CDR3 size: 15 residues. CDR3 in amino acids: CASFAHPSGADTQYF. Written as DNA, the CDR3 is TGTGCCAGCTTCGCACATCCCTCAGGGGCAGATACGCAGTATTTT.

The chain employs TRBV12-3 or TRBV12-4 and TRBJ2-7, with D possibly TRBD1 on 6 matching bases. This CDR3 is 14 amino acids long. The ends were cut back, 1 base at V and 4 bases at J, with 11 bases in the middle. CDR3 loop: CASSLDAGEYEQYF. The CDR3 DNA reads TGTGCCAGCAGTTTAGACGCAGGGGAGTACGAGCAGTACTTC.

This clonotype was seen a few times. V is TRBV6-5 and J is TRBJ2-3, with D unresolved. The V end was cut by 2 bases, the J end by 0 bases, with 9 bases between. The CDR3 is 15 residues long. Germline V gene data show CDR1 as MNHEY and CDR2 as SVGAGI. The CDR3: CASSYGPSSTDTQYF. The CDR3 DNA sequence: TGTGCCAGCAGTTACGGCCCGTCTAGCACAGATACGCAGTATTTT.

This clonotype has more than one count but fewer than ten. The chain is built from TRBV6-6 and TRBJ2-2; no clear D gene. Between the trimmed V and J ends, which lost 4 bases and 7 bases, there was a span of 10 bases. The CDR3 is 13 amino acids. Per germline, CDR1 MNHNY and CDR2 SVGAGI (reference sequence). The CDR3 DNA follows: TGTGCCAGCAGTTCCGACTCGTTCGGGGAGCTGTTTTTT. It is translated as CASSSDSFGELFF.

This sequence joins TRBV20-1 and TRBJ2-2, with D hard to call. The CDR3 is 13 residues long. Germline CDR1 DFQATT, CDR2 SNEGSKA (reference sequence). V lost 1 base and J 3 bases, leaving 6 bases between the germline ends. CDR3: CSARAVDTGELFF. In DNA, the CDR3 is TGCAGTGCTAGAGCAGTAGACACCGGGGAGCTGTTTTTT.

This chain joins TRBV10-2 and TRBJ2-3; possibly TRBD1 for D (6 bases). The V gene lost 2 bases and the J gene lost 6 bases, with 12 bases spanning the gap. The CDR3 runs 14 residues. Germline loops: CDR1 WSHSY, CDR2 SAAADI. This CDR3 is CASSEGTLLDTQYF. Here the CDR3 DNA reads TGCGCCAGCAGTGAGGGGACATTATTGGATACGCAGTATTTT.

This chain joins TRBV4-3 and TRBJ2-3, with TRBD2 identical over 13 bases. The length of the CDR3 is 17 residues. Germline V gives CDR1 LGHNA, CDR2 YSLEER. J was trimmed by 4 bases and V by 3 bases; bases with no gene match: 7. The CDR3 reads CASSQWTSGSTADTQYF. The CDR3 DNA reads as TGCGCCAGCAGCCAGTGGACTAGCGGGAGTACTGCAGATACGCAGTATTTT.

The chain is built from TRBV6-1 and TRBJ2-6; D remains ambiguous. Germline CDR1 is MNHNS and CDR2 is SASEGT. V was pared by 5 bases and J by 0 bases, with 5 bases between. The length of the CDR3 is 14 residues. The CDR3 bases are TGTGCCAGCAGTCCTCACTCTGGGGCCAACGTCCTGACTTTC. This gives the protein CASSPHSGANVLTF.

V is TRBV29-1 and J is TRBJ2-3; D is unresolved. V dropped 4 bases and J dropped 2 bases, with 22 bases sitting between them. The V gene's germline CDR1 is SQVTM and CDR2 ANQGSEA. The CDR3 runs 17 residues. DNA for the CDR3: TGCAGCGTTGGGGCCATGGAGACCACTTCCTTCACAGATACGCAGTATTTT. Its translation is CSVGAMETTSFTDTQYF.

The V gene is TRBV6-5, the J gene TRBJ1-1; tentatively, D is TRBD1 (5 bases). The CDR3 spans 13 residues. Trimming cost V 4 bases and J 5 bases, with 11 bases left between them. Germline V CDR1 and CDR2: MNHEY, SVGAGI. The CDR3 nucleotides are TGTGCCAGCAGTTTACTAGGGGAAACTGAAGCTTTCTTT. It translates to CASSLLGETEAFF.

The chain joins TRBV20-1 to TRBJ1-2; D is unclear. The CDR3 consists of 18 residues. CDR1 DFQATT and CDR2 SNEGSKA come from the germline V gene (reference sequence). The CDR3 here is CWARPSVGANMGNYGYTF. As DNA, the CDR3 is TGCTGGGCTAGACCGAGTGTAGGAGCAAACATGGGGAACTATGGCTACACCTTC.

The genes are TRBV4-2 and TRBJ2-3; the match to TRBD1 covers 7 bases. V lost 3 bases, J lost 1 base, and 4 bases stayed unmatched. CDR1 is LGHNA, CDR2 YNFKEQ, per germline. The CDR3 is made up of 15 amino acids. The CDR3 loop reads CASSHGTGGTDTQYF. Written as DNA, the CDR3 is TGTGCCAGCAGCCACGGAACAGGGGGCACAGATACGCAGTATTTT.

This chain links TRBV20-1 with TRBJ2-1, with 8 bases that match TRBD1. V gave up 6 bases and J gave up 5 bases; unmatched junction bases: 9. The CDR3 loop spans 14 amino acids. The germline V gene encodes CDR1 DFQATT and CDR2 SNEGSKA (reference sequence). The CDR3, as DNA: TGCAGTGCCAAACCGCACAGGGGGGACAATGAGCAGTTCTTC. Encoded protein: CSAKPHRGDNEQFF.

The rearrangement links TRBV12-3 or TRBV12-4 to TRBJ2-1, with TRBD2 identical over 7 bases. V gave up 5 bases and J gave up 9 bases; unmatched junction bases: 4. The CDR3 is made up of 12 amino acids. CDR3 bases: TGTGCCAGCAGTCAACCGGGGGGTGAGCAGTTCTTC. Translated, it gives CASSQPGGEQFF.

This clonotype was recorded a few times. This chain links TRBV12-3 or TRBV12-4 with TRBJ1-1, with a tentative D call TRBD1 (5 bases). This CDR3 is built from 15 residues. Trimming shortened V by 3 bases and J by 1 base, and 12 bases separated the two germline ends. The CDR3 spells CASSFQATGNTEAFF. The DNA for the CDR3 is TGTGCCAGCAGTTTCCAGGCCACAGGGAACACTGAAGCTTTCTTT.

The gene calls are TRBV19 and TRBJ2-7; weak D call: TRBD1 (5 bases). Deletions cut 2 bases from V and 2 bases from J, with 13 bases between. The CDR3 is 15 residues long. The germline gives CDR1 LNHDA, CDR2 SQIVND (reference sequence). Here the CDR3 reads CASSITSSGPYEQYF. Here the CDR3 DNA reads TGTGCCAGTAGTATAACTTCCTCAGGGCCCTACGAGCAGTACTTC.